What follows describes a single TCR beta chain. Its antigen remains unidentified. This sample is drawn from a study of cytomegalovirus exposure and HLA in healthy donors. For the study at large: Of all 400 or so donors who were genotyped, around 79% belonged to the Caucasian-associated ancestry cluster. Study-wide points: Sequences of the TCR beta chain were said to predict the HLA-A and HLA-B alleles of most subjects accurately.

The CDR3 contains 14 residues. After removal of 1 base from V and 8 bases from J, the junction contained 4 bases not matched to a gene. Germline assignment: CDR1 SEHNR and CDR2 FQNEAQ (reference sequence). Donors likely had unrecorded immune exposures despite being nominally healthy when sampled. PCR primers comprised 60 Vbeta and 13 Jbeta primers. Assay: immunoSEQ multiplex PCR; the TCRdb copy retains only in-frame clones and omits some. The profile shows roughly 110,000 clones, under 90% of them singletons. The clonotype comes from a woman under 30 in good health and CMV-seronegative. The source material was PBMCs. The chain has TRBV7-9 and TRBJ1-4; 7 bases fit TRBD1. The CDR3 loop is CASSLVGTEEKLFF. CDR3 bases: TGTGCCAGCAGCTTAGTTGGGACAGAAGAAAAACTGTTTTTT.